This TCR beta chain emerged from a study of T-cell memory formation after mild COVID-19. MiXCR, run by TCRdb on the 5' RACE reads, gives a single entry per CDR3 protein. This table has 120,000 to 150,000 distinct CDR3 sequences, about 6% appearing once. CDR3 length equals 15 residues. From germline, CDR1 is KGHDR and CDR2 SFDVKD. Losses at the gene ends were 3 bases for V and 3 bases for J; bases not matched to a gene: 5. This clonotype was recorded at least ten times. Material for sequencing was PBMCs or a T cell subset sorted from them (not recorded which). The V call is TRBV24-1, the J call TRBJ2-7; 9 bases are a match to TRBD2. The receptor comes from an adult woman who had mild COVID-19 (a few samples of this study predate the infection). Cell type and time point are not known. CDR3 region: CATSDPAGGHYEQYF. Written as DNA, the CDR3 is TGTGCCACCAGTGATCCGGCGGGGGGGCACTACGAGCAGTACTTC.